This TCR beta chain is from a study of vaccination and CD4 T cells after COVID-19. Study context: The authors exposed cells to overlapping spike peptides derived from SARS-CoV-2, HCoV-NL63, HCoV-OC43 and HCoV-229E. Findings of the study overall: Within the convalescent patients, spike mono-reactivity was found in 304 of 307 vaccine-specific clones. Convalescent patients gained a median about 90% of their reactive clones only post-vaccination.

V gave up 4 bases and J gave up 5 bases, with 9 bases separating them. Germline CDR1 and CDR2: MNHNS and SASEGT. The CDR3 has 13 residues. The treatment is: approximately 9-day PBMC culture with coronavirus spike peptide pools or control peptides (ViraFEST assay). One should note that the unexposed donor's CD4+ T cells were collected before the COVID-19 pandemic (2011-2018). SARS-CoV-2 S/N and four cold-coronavirus spikes were used to probe unexposed-donor CD4+ T cells, cells permitting. Remarks on this clonotype: Its cognate antigen is unknown. This may stem from a read error, because a much larger clone lies one nucleotide away.

Sequenced with the Oncomine TCR Beta short-read assay was DNA taken from cultured CD4+ T cells. In this case, cultured CD4+ T cells provided the extracted genomic DNA. TCRdb called the PCR reads again in MiXCR, with one record for every CDR3 protein. The repertoire holds some 10,000 distinct CDR3 sequences, with approximately 35% as singletons. This receptor was obtained from a human donor in good health. Sequences were obtained from CD4+ T cells from blood, cultured in vitro. V usage is TRBV6-1 and J usage is TRBJ1-5, with D maybe TRBD1 (5 bases). The CDR3 is CASSARQYQPQHF. In DNA form, the CDR3 reads TGTGCCAGCAGTGCTCGACAGTATCAGCCCCAGCATTTT.